Listed below are T cell receptor beta chains from one sample, sequenced in a study of T-cell reconstitution after alpha-beta-depleted transplantation in children. TCRdb re-derived calls from the PCR reads in MiXCR, one entry per CDR3 protein. The sample gives some 550,000 distinct CDR3 sequences, under 30% of which show up once; over 12% is in the top ten. Material: PBMCs, mostly from graft donor cells, obtained 360 days after TCRalphabeta/CD19-depleted stem cell transplant. These receptors were taken from a boy under two years old who had a stem cell transplant for acute myeloid leukemia, so the T cells may come from the graft donor. The CDR3 runs from the conserved cysteine through the conserved F or W. D genes are given only for firm matches. Clone size is not always given. Where it is, it says once, few, many or a class for expanded clones.

size	V	J	D	CDR3	DNA
many	TRBV7-7	TRBJ2-1	TRBD2	CASSLSHGTSGAGEQFF	TGTGCCAGCAGCTTATCGCACGGGACTAGCGGGGCTGGTGAGCAGTTCTTC
NA	TRBV20-1	TRBJ2-1	NA	CKAGAPHYNEQFF	TGCAAAGCTGGGGCCCCCCATTACAATGAGCAGTTCTTC
few	TRBV6-5	TRBJ1-6	NA	CASSSIDRLNSPLHF	TGTGCCAGCAGTTCCATCGACAGGCTGAATTCACCCCTCCACTTT
many	TRBV6-5	TRBJ2-6	NA	CASSHLPVGANVLTF	TGTGCCAGCAGTCACCTCCCCGTCGGGGCCAACGTCCTGACTTTC
once	TRBV2	TRBJ2-3	NA	CASSDGPSEYF	TGTGCCAGCAGCGACGGGCCCTCGGAGTATTTT
few	TRBV12-3/TRBV12-4	TRBJ2-2	NA	CASSFSGLANTGELFF	TGTGCCAGCAGTTTTAGCGGACTCGCGAACACCGGGGAGCTGTTTTTT
few	TRBV3-1	TRBJ1-1	NA	CASSQIQGATEAFF	TGTGCCAGCAGCCAAATCCAGGGAGCTACTGAAGCTTTCTTT
many	TRBV5-5	TRBJ2-3	NA	CASSLVGASTDTQYF	TGTGCCAGCAGCTTGGTAGGGGCTAGCACAGATACGCAGTATTTT
few	TRBV5-5	TRBJ1-1	NA	CASSLEWANTEAFF	TGTGCCAGCAGCTTGGAATGGGCGAACACTGAAGCTTTCTTT
many	TRBV20-1	TRBJ2-3	NA	CSASPRTSPSTDTQYF	TGCAGTGCTAGTCCTAGGACATCCCCTAGCACAGATACGCAGTATTTT
few	TRBV6-1	TRBJ1-4	NA	CASRDSDATNEKLFF	TGTGCCAGCAGGGACAGCGATGCAACTAATGAAAAACTGTTTTTT
few	TRBV29-1	TRBJ1-1	TRBD1	CSVDPRWGQGKNTEAFF	TGCAGCGTTGATCCCCGTTGGGGACAGGGGAAGAACACTGAAGCTTTCTTT
many	TRBV7-2	TRBJ2-3	NA	CASSSNRDTRYTDTQYF	TGTGCCAGCAGCTCTAACCGGGACACCCGTTACACAGATACGCAGTATTTT
few	TRBV20-1	TRBJ2-3	TRBD2	CSASLKAGYTDTQYF	TGCAGTGCTAGTCTTAAAGCGGGGTACACAGATACGCAGTATTTT
many	TRBV12-3/TRBV12-4	TRBJ1-2	NA	CAIHSGPNGYGYTF	TGTGCCATCCACTCGGGTCCCAACGGCTATGGCTACACCTTC
NA	TRBV6-5	TRBJ2-1	TRBD2	CASSSLSSGGAWEQFF	TGTGCCAGCAGTTCCCTCAGTAGCGGGGGGGCCTGGGAGCAGTTCTTC
NA	TRBV5-5	TRBJ2-7	NA	CASSFSAESPYEQYF	TGTGCCAGCAGCTTCTCGGCGGAATCCCCCTACGAGCAGTACTTC
few	TRBV10-3	TRBJ2-1	TRBD2	CAIRAGTSGSAGEQFF	TGTGCCATCAGGGCTGGGACTAGCGGAAGCGCAGGTGAGCAGTTCTTC
NA	TRBV6-5	TRBJ1-2	TRBD1	CASSLDTQGSYGYTF	TGTGCCAGCAGCTTAGACACACAGGGGAGCTATGGCTACACCTTC
NA	TRBV28	TRBJ2-2	NA	CASLPLGAGTGELFF	TGTGCCAGTCTCCCCCTAGGAGCGGGTACCGGGGAGCTGTTTTTT
few	TRBV20-1	TRBJ1-4	TRBD1	CSARDWGQINEKLFF	TGCAGTGCTAGAGACTGGGGACAGATTAATGAAAAACTGTTTTTT
NA	TRBV20-1	TRBJ2-1	NA	CSARDAPRDWIKEQFF	TGCAGTGCTAGAGATGCCCCGCGGGACTGGATTAAAGAGCAGTTCTTC
NA	TRBV6-2/TRBV6-3	TRBJ2-5	NA	CASSNRLVPKWETQYF	TGTGCCAGTTCCAACCGACTAGTCCCTAAGTGGGAGACCCAGTACTTC
NA	TRBV5-6	TRBJ2-7	NA	CASSFGPEAYEQYF	TGTGCCAGCAGCTTCGGACCAGAAGCCTACGAGCAGTACTTC
many	TRBV20-1	TRBJ1-1	NA	CSVTFNTEAFF	TGCAGTGTTACGTTCAACACTGAAGCTTTCTTT
many	TRBV20-1	TRBJ2-3	TRBD2	CSARSGGPGDTQYF	TGCAGTGCTAGATCGGGGGGGCCCGGAGATACGCAGTATTTT
once	TRBV5-6	TRBJ1-5	NA	CASSLGPGTGGQPQHF	TGTGCCAGCAGCTTGGGGCCGGGAACAGGAGGCCAGCCCCAGCATTTT